This TCR beta chain was sequenced during a study of lymphopenia after photon versus proton radiotherapy. This table comes from immunoSEQ multiplex PCR, and its TCRdb copy is limited to in-frame clones, with some not included. The profile covers tens of thousands of clones, with 87% appearing a single time and 10% to 13% taken by the ten largest. Broader study findings: After lymphocyte nadir, photon-treated repertoires showed oligoclonal expansion, especially CD8+ Temra. Post-nadir TCR diversity decline inversely tracked overall survival among those who died.

Germline V gene lookup returns CDR1 LGHNA and CDR2 YNFKEQ. This CDR3 region has 14 residues. The V end was cut by 3 bases, the J end by 2 bases, with 11 bases between. Details on this clone: Antigen unknown.

The chain carries TRBV4-2 and TRBJ2-7, with D tentatively TRBD1 (6 bases). The receptor was isolated from a man at least 80 years old with esophageal cancer. Sequencing used peripheral blood, obtained from a patient treated with proton-based radiotherapy. CDR3 loop: CASSQPGVTYEQYF. Written as DNA, the CDR3 is TGTGCCAGCAGCCAGCCAGGGGTGACCTACGAGCAGTACTTC.